The clone carrying this TCR beta chain has just a few counts. Its antigen is unknown. These data belong to a study of T-cell reconstitution after alpha-beta-depleted transplantation in children. Findings and caveats of the study: Some patients' high day-60 TCRbeta diversity was attributed to recipient cells surviving conditioning. After one year, T-cell counts and TCRbeta diversity mostly came from new T cells.

Preparation of the TCRbeta library involved a method that used unique molecular identifiers. TCRdb re-called the PCR reads through MiXCR, storing one row per CDR3 protein. The sample has 450,000 to 550,000 distinct CDR3 sequences; 9.5% to 12% are singletons. V was pared by 5 bases and J by 8 bases, with 27 bases between. Germline V gene sequence: CDR1 SGHTA, CDR2 FQGNSA. The CDR3 length is 17 residues. The sequence was collected from a female patient aged 2 to 10 who had a stem cell transplant for aplastic anemia, so the T cells may come from the graft donor. The material was PBMCs, mostly from graft donor cells, obtained 180 days after TCRalphabeta/CD19-depleted stem cell transplant. The gene calls are TRBV7-2 and TRBJ1-2, with D maybe TRBD1 (5 bases). The CDR3 nucleotides read TGTGCCAGCAGCCCGGGCGGAGGGGCCGGGACGCCCAAAGGCTACACCTTC. It yields the protein CASSPGGGAGTPKGYTF.